The 6 T cell receptor beta chains below come from one sample, sequenced in a study of T cell responses to AZD1222 COVID-19 vaccine. Assay: immunoSEQ multiplex PCR; the TCRdb copy retains only in-frame clones and omits some. The table has 150,000 to 170,000 clones, less than 90% seen once. The material sequenced was peripheral blood, taken on day 0 of AZD1222 vaccination. The receptors were sampled from an adult in good health.

This chain connects TRBV4-2 to TRBJ2-7; unclear D gene. Trimming pared 0 bases from V and 0 bases from J, leaving 6 bases between. Germline CDR1 LGHNA, CDR2 YNFKEQ. The CDR3 runs to 14 residues. The CDR3 here is CASSQDWASYEQYF. The CDR3 DNA reads as TGTGCCAGCAGCCAAGATTGGGCCTCCTACGAGCAGTACTTC.

This clone showed up just a few times. The rearrangement uses TRBV12-5 and TRBJ1-2; TRBD1 matches at 8 bases. Trimming took 6 bases from V and 6 from J; bases not matched to a gene: 15. The CDR3 totals 16 residues. Germline CDR1 reads LGHNT; CDR2 reads FRNRAP. This CDR3 is CASGFTPPDRVDGYTF. In DNA form, the CDR3 reads TGTGCTAGTGGCTTTACTCCTCCGGACAGGGTTGATGGCTACACCTTC.

Only one count was recorded for this clone. This chain joins TRBV6-1 and TRBJ1-5, with D hard to call. The CDR3 is made up of 16 amino acids. Per germline, CDR1 MNHNS and CDR2 SASEGT. V lost 2 bases and J lost 0, with 11 bases in between. The CDR3: CASSEFAGASNQPQHF. The DNA of the CDR3 is TGTGCCAGCAGTGAATTTGCAGGTGCTAGCAATCAGCCCCAGCATTTT.

The CDR3 DNA is TGTGCCAGCAGCTGGGCCGGGACAGTTTTCTTT. Amino acid sequence: CASSWAGTVFF. This chain joins TRBV5-5 and TRBJ1-1; TRBD1 aligns across 7 bases. CDR3 length: 11 residues. Germline values: CDR1 SGHKS, CDR2 YYEKEE (reference sequence). After removal of 3 bases from V and 13 bases from J, the junction contained 6 bases not matched to a gene.

This chain links TRBV2 with TRBJ1-1; D gene uncertain. V lost 2 bases and J lost 5, with 12 bases in between. Germline V CDR1 and CDR2: SNHLY, FYNNEI. This CDR3 has 14 amino acids. The CDR3: CASSEPQRRTEAFF. The CDR3 DNA is TGTGCCAGCAGTGAACCGCAGCGGAGGACTGAAGCTTTCTTT.

The chain couples TRBV6-5 to TRBJ1-6, with TRBD1 matching over 11 bases. V shed 0 bases, J shed 9 bases, and the junction held 1 base outside the gene matches. The germline gives CDR1 MNHEY, CDR2 SVGAGI. The CDR3 totals 15 residues. The CDR3 protein is CASSYSGQGGSPLHF. For the CDR3, the DNA is TGTGCCAGCAGTTACTCGGGACAGGGGGGTTCACCCCTCCACTTT.